A selection of T cell receptor beta chains follows, all from one sample in a study of shared clonotypes between healthy human individuals. Sequencing used immunoSEQ multiplex PCR; TCRdb keeps in-frame clones, though not all of them. The repertoire has approximately 1,000,000 clones, approximately 75% of them found once; the top ten carry approximately 0.95%. The sequencing sample was made of memory CD4+ T cells from PBMCs. These receptors came from a man between 18 and 29 years old in good health. Some clones in this sample may be carry-over from other donors' samples. The conserved cysteine and the conserved F or W are not part of the CDR3 here.

>TRBJ2-5|TRBV5-1
ASRGAAGGQETQY
>TRBJ2-7|TRBV7-2
ASSLVLGTASYEQY
>TRBJ1-1|TRBV5-6
ASSPVRNTEAF
>TRBJ2-7|TRBV28
ASSPGQSYEQY
>TRBJ1-5|TRBV2
ASSVGGSNQPQH
>TRBJ2-7|TRBV2
ASSLGQGGLGEQY
>TRBJ1-2|TRBV19
ASRERDIDGYT
>TRBJ2-7|TRBV27
ASSLKQGAYEQY
>TRBJ1-2|TRBV10-3
AIFDPTGTNYGYT
>TRBJ2-3|TRBV6-5
ASRSHGPDTQY
>TRBJ1-3|TRBV7-4
ASSLFRVEDSGNTIY
>TRBJ2-1|TRBV28
ASNRREAISYNEQF
>TRBJ1-1|TRBV4-1
ASSQASYSDLPEAF
>TRBJ2-5|TRBV5-4
ASSPDHSGETQY
>TRBJ2-5|TRBV9
AGSGAAQETQY
>TRBJ2-2|TRBV5-6
ASSSTGNTGELF
>TRBJ2-3|TRBV9
ASSFPGGAGLGDTQY
>TRBJ1-1|TRBV12-5
AIREAF
>TRBJ1-2|TRBV30
AWSVQVSVLGT
>TRBJ1-2|TRBV5-6
ASSLLGGSDRRDYGYT
>TRBJ2-7|TRBV28
ASSLYDEQY
>TRBJ2-5|TRBV28
ASSFSQETQY
>TRBJ2-3|TRBV5-1
ASRPSGPSTDTQY
>TRBJ1-5|TRBV18
ASSPRQGGSNQPQH
>TRBJ2-2|TRBV27
ASSLRAANTGELF
>TRBJ2-2|TRBV7-9
ASSLGVAGELF
>TRBJ2-3|TRBV28
ASSYGRTDTQY
>TRBJ2-2|TRBV27
ASSLGLLYTGELF
>TRBJ2-2|TRBV6-1
ASSARGQIGELF
>TRBJ2-5|TRBV29-1
SAGLAETQY
>TRBJ2-1|TRBV28
ASATRVASGNEQF
>TRBJ1-2|TRBV7-2
ASRQGGSGYGYT
>TRBJ2-5|TRBV7-2
ASSLNRGETQY
>TRBJ2-1|TRBV15
ATSRGSGTRNEQF
>TRBJ1-2|TRBV30
AWRPGVDYGYT
>TRBJ2-7|TRBV2
ASSPQGLATYEQY
>TRBJ1-4|TRBV4-1
ASSQETPGQEKLF
>TRBJ2-3|TRBV11-3
ASSLGLTSGRGPADTQY
>TRBJ2-3|TRBV6-1
ASSTTDTQY
>TRBJ1-1|TRBV14
ASSPPRGGVTEAF
>TRBJ1-5|TRBV18
ASRVGRVFRWRRQPQH
>TRBJ2-7|TRBV7-3
ASSRDPRGEQY
>TRBJ2-7|TRBV6-6
ASSYSKDEQY
>TRBJ2-5|TRBV29-1
SARATGETQY
>TRBJ2-5|TRBV14
ASSQRWSGGRETQY
>TRBJ1-1|TRBV10-3
AISDNRGGLRAF
>TRBJ2-7|TRBV6-6
ASRTYYEQY